This T cell receptor beta chain was captured in a study of blood T cells in healthy people across ages. Points from the study as a whole: Older age went with lower TCR beta diversity per million T cells, in a roughly linear way.

The CDR3 covers 14 residues. The V segment lost 6 bases and the J segment 5 bases; nucleotides outside the gene matches: 7. A second PCR of about 7 to 12 cycles used a sample-barcoded 5' primer and a J-beta primer mix. Through a template-switch adaptor with 12 random nucleotides, each cDNA molecule received a tag. TCRdb itself ran the 5' RACE reads through MiXCR, one entry per CDR3 protein. There are around 650,000 distinct CDR3 sequences in the sample; 40% to 45% occur only once, and 25% to 35% lies in the top ten. Individuals who donated were healthy Caucasians from Russia aged roughly 6 to 100. Every donor contributed roughly 10 milliliters of peripheral blood by blood draw. For this clonotype: Its antigen remains unknown.

The sequenced sample was blood. The V and J genes are TRBV12-3 or TRBV12-4 and TRBJ2-3; 8 nucleotides match TRBD2. This TCR was sampled from a man older than 75 in good health. The CDR3 coding sequence is TGTGCCAGCAGAATAAGAGCGGGAGAAGATACGCAGTATTTT. Its translation: CASRIRAGEDTQYF.